One sample yielded the 13 T cell receptor beta chains listed below, sequenced in a study of blood T cell repertoires in COVID-19. Method: immunoSEQ multiplex PCR; TCRdb's copy keeps in-frame clones and lacks some. The data contain some 130,000 clones, roughly 89% of them singletons. Input material: peripheral blood. The receptors come from a man aged 60-69 years with active or convalescent COVID-19.

This chain connects TRBV19 to TRBJ1-2; D gene uncertain. Per the germline V gene, CDR1 is LNHDA and CDR2 is SQIVND (reference sequence). V was cut by 5 bases and J by 1 base, with 8 bases left in between. CDR3 length: 13 amino acids. CDR3 sequence reads: CASSYTNNYGYTF. CDR3 coding DNA: TGTGCCAGTAGTTACACGAATAACTATGGCTACACCTTC.

The chain employs TRBV9 and TRBJ2-2; unclear D gene. Trimming stripped 1 base from V and 6 bases from J, with 7 bases between. CDR1 is SGDLS, CDR2 YYNGEE, per germline. The length of the CDR3 is 13 residues. The CDR3 DNA reads as TGTGCCAGCAGCGTACACACGTCCGGGGAGCTGTTTTTT. Translating it yields CASSVHTSGELFF.

The genes are TRBV9 and TRBJ2-7; TRBD1 aligns across 8 bases. The CDR3 runs 14 residues. The J segment lost 3 bases and the V segment lost 4 bases, leaving 6 bases of the junction unmatched. Germline lookup yields CDR1 SGDLS and CDR2 YYNGEE. The CDR3 region has the DNA TGTGCCAGCAGCCCCCAGGGGGCGATCTACGAGCAGTACTTC. Protein sequence: CASSPQGAIYEQYF.

As regards this clone: One end of the junction fails to match germline, which may point to a read error. The rearrangement joins TRBV19 to TRBJ1-1; D possibly corresponds to TRBD1 (6 bases). Looked up from germline, CDR1 is LNHDA and CDR2 is SQIVND (reference sequence). The CDR3 is made up of 13 amino acids. The CDR3 loop reads CASRDNLNPEAFF. CDR3 nucleotide sequence: TGTGCCAGCCGGGACAACTTGAACCCTGAAGCTTTCTTT.

This rearrangement joins TRBV18 to TRBJ2-3, with 8 bases lining up with TRBD2. Trimming at V came to 2 bases and at J to 2 bases, leaving 3 bases not matched to a gene. This CDR3 is built from 15 residues. The germline V gene has CDR1 KGHSH and CDR2 LQKENI. CDR3 sequence reads: CASSPAGGHTDTQYF. The CDR3 DNA sequence: TGTGCCAGCTCACCAGCGGGAGGCCACACAGATACGCAGTATTTT.

The chain carries TRBV6-5 and TRBJ1-6, with TRBD1 matching 12 bases. The CDR3 has 15 residues. V lost 4 bases and J lost 9; bases outside the gene matches: 4. Per the germline V gene, CDR1 is MNHEY and CDR2 is SVGAGI. The CDR3 region is CASSLGQGAGSPLHF. The CDR3 coding sequence is TGTGCCAGCAGTTTGGGACAGGGGGCAGGTTCACCCCTCCACTTT.

The chain uses TRBV19 and TRBJ2-2; 7 nucleotides line up with TRBD1. This CDR3 is built from 16 residues. Germline V gives CDR1 LNHDA, CDR2 SQIVND (reference sequence). Trimming took 5 bases from V and 2 from J; bases not matched to a gene: 8. The CDR3 DNA reads as TGTGCCAGTAGTCCCTCCCGGGACAGTAACACCGGGGAGCTGTTTTTT. Its protein product is CASSPSRDSNTGELFF.

V gene TRBV9 combines with J gene TRBJ2-1; 12 bases line up with TRBD2. The trim removed 5 bases at V and 0 bases at J, leaving 12 bases unmatched. The CDR3 runs 19 residues. Per germline, CDR1 SGDLS and CDR2 YYNGEE. The CDR3 sequence: CASRFPTSGGDSSYNEQFF. In DNA, the CDR3 is TGTGCCAGCAGATTTCCGACTAGCGGGGGCGATAGCTCCTACAATGAGCAGTTCTTC.

V gene TRBV2 combines with J gene TRBJ1-2, with a tentative D call TRBD1 (5 bases). The CDR3 length is 13 residues. Trimming pared 5 bases from V and 7 bases from J, leaving 14 bases between. CDR1 is SNHLY and CDR2 is FYNNEI in the germline V gene. CDR3 protein: CASSSQVMGGYTF. In nucleotides, the CDR3 is TGTGCCAGCAGTTCACAGGTTATGGGTGGCTACACCTTC.

In this sample, this clone turned up a few times. The rearrangement joins TRBV28 to TRBJ2-3; 7 nucleotides align to TRBD2. The germline V gene has CDR1 MDHEN and CDR2 SYDVKM. The length of the CDR3 is 14 residues. Trimming cost V 6 bases and J 0 bases; bases outside gene matches: 3. DNA of the CDR3: TGTGCCAGCAGGGCTAGCGGAAGCACAGATACGCAGTATTTT. Its translation is CASRASGSTDTQYF. Full variable domain (missing parts from reference TRBV28 and TRBJ2-3): DVKVTQSSRYLVKRTGEKVFLECVQDMDHENMFWYRQDPGLGLRLIYFSYDVKMKEKGDIPEGYSVSREKKERFSLILESASTNQTSMYLCASRASGSTDTQYFGPGTRLTVL.

This chain connects TRBV5-1 to TRBJ2-5, with 7 nucleotides matching TRBD1. Germline V gene data show CDR1 as SGHRS and CDR2 as YFSETQ. V shed 0 bases, J shed 0 bases, and the junction held 8 bases outside the gene matches. The length of the CDR3 is 17 residues. The CDR3 sequence: CASSLGPGTVYQETQYF. DNA for the CDR3: TGCGCCAGCAGCTTGGGCCCCGGGACAGTGTACCAAGAGACCCAGTACTTC.

CDR3 bases: TGTGCCAGCAGCTTAGGGACAGACTATGGCTACACCTTC. It specifies CASSLGTDYGYTF. This chain connects TRBV7-3 to TRBJ1-2, with 7 positions matching TRBD1. Germline lookup yields CDR1 SGHTA and CDR2 FQGTGA. J gave up 3 bases and V 2 bases, and 0 bases lay outside the gene matches. The CDR3 sequence is 13 residues long. Full variable domain (outside the CDR3, taken from reference TRBV7-3 and TRBJ1-2): GAGVSQTPSNKVTEKGKYVELRCDPISGHTALYWYRQSLGQGPEFLIYFQGTGAADDSGLPNDRFFAVRPEGSVSTLKIQRTERGDSAVYLCASSLGTDYGYTFGSGTRLTVV.

V usage is TRBV18 and J usage is TRBJ2-7; TRBD1 matches at 9 bases. This CDR3 comprises 12 residues. V was pared by 6 bases and J by 3 bases, with 0 bases of the junction left unmatched. CDR1 KGHSH and CDR2 LQKENI come from the germline V gene. The CDR3 coding sequence is TGTGCCAGCTCGACAGGGGGCTACGAGCAGTACTTC. The encoded protein is CASSTGGYEQYF.